This T cell receptor (beta chain) was documented in a study of T cells in Graves' hyperthyroidism and ophthalmopathy. This clonotype was seen many times. Amplification of TCR beta CDR3 regions used RNA as the template. Researchers ran a first-round RT-PCR on the TCR CDR3 using the HTBI primer set. TCRdb re-analysed the multiplex PCR reads in MiXCR, keeping a single row per CDR3 protein. The data contain a few hundred thousand distinct CDR3 sequences, about 15% of them seen just once; the ten biggest clones take up around 7.8%. The junction had 5 bases not matched to a gene; V was cut back by 6 bases and J by 8 bases. The CDR3 is 14 residues long. The V gene's germline CDR1 is WSHSY and CDR2 SAAADI. No ophthalmopathy progression within 18 months constituted stable Graves' hyperthyroidism.

The rearrangement joins TRBV10-2 to TRBJ1-6; 9 nucleotides match TRBD1. Sequenced sample: blood. The receptor was derived from a woman in her twenties or thirties with Graves' hyperthyroidism. CDR3 bases: TGCGCCAGCAGCAGGACAGGGGTGGATTCACCCCTCCACTTT. As protein: CASSRTGVDSPLHF.